This is a list of T cell receptor beta chains from one sample in a study of cytomegalovirus exposure and HLA in healthy donors. The method was immunoSEQ multiplex PCR; TCRdb's version includes in-frame clones alone and lacks a portion of them. The sample shows 100,000 to 150,000 clones, approximately 80% of them seen only once. The specimen was PBMCs. These receptors were obtained from a man over 45 in good health and CMV-seronegative. The CDR3 runs from the conserved cysteine through the conserved F or W. A D gene is named only where the DNA matches it firmly. Expanded clones are given a class, and other clones once, few, many or no size at all.

j_gene | d_gene | abundance | v_gene | CDR3aa | CDR3nt
TRBJ1-1 | TRBD1 | NA | TRBV7-9 | CASSTQGVRNMNTEALF | TGTGCCAGCAGCACACAGGGGGTGAGGAACATGAACACTGAAGCTCTCTTT
TRBJ2-3 | TRBD1 | NA | TRBV7-9 | CASSLELVGGVDTQYF | TGTGCCAGCAGCTTAGAGTTGGTAGGGGGCGTAGATACGCAGTATTTT
TRBJ2-3 | TRBD2 | NA | TRBV7-9 | CASSLYERGVVDTQYF | TGTGCCAGCAGCTTATACGAGCGGGGGGTAGTGGATACGCAGTATTTT
TRBJ2-5 | TRBD2 | NA | TRBV25-1 | CASSDPGAGRETQYF | TGTGCCAGCAGTGACCCGGGAGCGGGGCGAGAGACCCAGTACTTC
TRBJ1-6 | NA | NA | TRBV28 | CASNPARSRFNSPLHF | TGTGCCAGCAACCCCGCACGGAGTAGGTTCAATTCACCCCTCCACTTT
TRBJ2-3 | TRBD2 | NA | TRBV10-3 | CAISDPGLAGSTDTQYF | TGTGCCATCAGTGATCCGGGACTAGCGGGGAGCACAGATACGCAGTATTTT
TRBJ1-1 | NA | NA | TRBV6-6 | CASSYSSNREAFF | TGTGCCAGCAGTTACTCCAGCAACAGAGAAGCTTTCTTT
TRBJ2-3 | TRBD2 | NA | TRBV2 | CASSGAGLAGVTDTQYF | TGTGCCAGCAGTGGGGCGGGACTAGCGGGGGTCACAGATACGCAGTATTTT
TRBJ2-7 | NA | NA | TRBV16 | CASSQSFVRQYF | TGTGCCAGCAGCCAATCTTTCGTCAGGCAGTACTTC
TRBJ1-1 | TRBD1 | NA | TRBV19 | CATRDRERNTEAFF | TGTGCCACCAGGGACAGGGAACGGAACACTGAAGCTTTCTTT
TRBJ2-7 | NA | NA | TRBV30 | CAWSLGGGRYF | TGTGCCTGGAGCCTAGGGGGGGGCCGGTACTTC
TRBJ1-4 | NA | NA | TRBV6-6 | CASGHQTTNEKLFF | TGTGCCAGCGGACATCAGACTACTAATGAAAAACTGTTTTTT
TRBJ1-1 | TRBD1 | NA | TRBV18 | CASSDMRQGNTEAFF | TGTGCCAGCTCGGATATGAGACAGGGGAACACTGAAGCTTTCTTT
TRBJ2-7 | TRBD2 | once | TRBV18 | CASSPRVAGKGEQYF | TGTGCCAGCTCACCGAGGGTAGCGGGGAAGGGCGAGCAGTACTTC